This TCR beta chain comes out of a study of identical twins. General study points: Insertions were fewer in abundant cord blood beta clonotypes, whereas memory repertoires showed none of this pattern. Excess low generation probability was seen in twin-shared out-of-frame alpha sequences.

V dropped 4 bases and J dropped 10 bases, with 20 bases sitting between them. The CDR3 has 14 residues. CDR1 is SGHRS, CDR2 YFSETQ, per germline. MiXCR, applied by TCRdb to the 5' RACE reads, yields one record per CDR3 protein. The sample includes around 1.7 million distinct CDR3 sequences, about 31% seen only once; the top ten take approximately 0.29%. This clonotype was seen more than once but under ten times. The antigen is undetermined. The chain employs TRBV5-1 and TRBJ1-2; D gene uncertain. The TCR was taken from a newborn girl in good health. Sequences were obtained from cord blood. CDR3: CASSPQEGRIDYTF. In nucleotides, the CDR3 is TGCGCCAGCAGCCCCCAGGAGGGCCGGATCGACTACACCTTC.